The T cell receptor beta chain described here comes from a study of T cell repertoires in cytomegalovirus infection. Broader study findings: CMV carriers with the relevant HLA were identified by cumulative public TCR beta family frequency. Ex vivo, HLA-C-restricted CMV-specific TCR beta clonotypes prevailed over the rest of the response.

Trimming at V came to 5 bases and at J to 4 bases, leaving 6 bases not matched to a gene. There are 15 residues in the CDR3. One entry per CDR3 protein, called by TCRdb with MiXCR from the reads. Of hundreds of thousands of distinct CDR3 sequences in the sample, about 44% are singletons; the top ten hold around 45%. As for this clonotype: Its specificity is not known.

The sample consisted of cultured PBMCs, taken from culture after CMV antigen stimulation. The V and J genes are TRBV12-3 or TRBV12-4 and TRBJ1-5; 9 bases are shared with TRBD1. The clonotype was recovered from a human donor in good health (CMV status not recorded). Some clones in this sample may be carry-over from other donors' samples. CDR3 DNA: TGTGCCAGCAGTGACGGGACAGGGAAGAATCAGCCCCAGCATTTT. Its protein product is CASSDGTGKNQPQHF.